This T cell receptor beta chain stems from a study of tumor and adjacent non-tumor tissue in lung cancer. Across the whole study: Histology: about a dozen adenocarcinoma, a couple of squamous cell carcinoma, 1 small cell lung cancer. Regarding the study as a whole: Normal lung showed higher cumulative top 100 clone frequency than tumor.

The germline CDR1 and CDR2 sequences are MNHEY and SVGAGI. The CDR3 is 16 amino acids. Trimming stripped 7 bases from V and 6 bases from J, with 22 bases between. Of note for this clonotype: The antigen is unknown. A read error may explain this, as a much larger clone is one base away.

Three rounds of nested PCR, following a modified ARM-PCR protocol, produced the TCRbeta library. Each CDR3 protein is one row after TCRdb ran MiXCR on the multiplex PCR reads. The repertoire holds about 93,000 distinct CDR3 sequences, about 66% seen once, with 15% in the top ten. No cell sorting was done before RNA was extracted from the tissue. This sequence was found in a man between 65 and 85 years old with non-small cell lung cancer. The chain uses TRBV6-5 and TRBJ1-5, with D perhaps TRBD1 (5 bases). The material sequenced was lung tumor tissue. The CDR3: CASNLTGLGRGQPQHF. CDR3 nucleotide sequence: TGTGCCAGCAATTTGACCGGGCTGGGACGGGGTCAGCCCCAGCATTTT.